Each of the 3 T cell receptor beta chains below was sequenced from the same sample in a study of blood T cell repertoires in COVID-19 (dated by TCRdb to the early 2020s). Libraries were built with the immunoSEQ multiplex PCR assay. As stored in TCRdb, this immuneACCESS dataset retains in-frame rearrangements with V and J assigned. A fraction of the clones does not appear; measured against another copy, unresolved V genes explain less than half of the discrepancy, and the remainder lacks a known reason. In all, the sample holds 90,000 to 100,000 clones, and 87% of those were seen once. More than 4.5% of the sample comes from the top ten. The sequenced sample was peripheral blood. Receptors were obtained from an older man with acute or convalescent COVID-19.

The V and J genes are TRBV10-3 and TRBJ2-3; TRBD2 agrees at 12 bases. This CDR3 has 16 amino acids. CDR1 ENHRY and CDR2 SYGVKD come from the germline V gene. V was clipped by 4 bases and J by 4 bases; unmatched bases: 6. CDR3 bases: TGTGCCATCAGTGCCCCGACTAGCGGGGGCCCAGATACGCAGTATTTT. It is translated as CAISAPTSGGPDTQYF.

This chain connects TRBV14 to TRBJ1-2; D remains ambiguous. The CDR3 is 12 amino acids. Deletions cut 2 bases from V and 4 bases from J, with 5 bases between. CDR1 and CDR2 from the germline V gene are SGHDN and FVKESK. The CDR3 nucleotides read TGTGCCAGCAGCCAACGGTCCTATGGCTACACCTTC. Translated: CASSQRSYGYTF.

The chain combines TRBV2 with TRBJ1-6; D might be TRBD1 (5 bases). V lost 3 bases and J 9 bases, leaving 15 bases between the germline ends. Germline V CDR1 and CDR2: SNHLY, FYNNEI. The CDR3 runs 15 residues. The CDR3 bases are TGTGCCAGCAGTGATACACAAGGGGTCTTTTCACCCCTCCACTTT. Translating gives CASSDTQGVFSPLHF.